The source of this T cell receptor beta chain is a study of naive and memory T cell subsets. This clonotype was picked up many times. This CDR3 region has 15 residues. Trimming took 1 base from V and 4 from J, leaving 12 bases between them. Germline lookup yields CDR1 SEHNR and CDR2 FQNEAQ (reference sequence). The SP2 primer and nested alpha and beta constant region primers amplified ligated cDNA in four rounds. TCRdb itself ran the 5' RACE reads through MiXCR, one entry per CDR3 protein. The table records approximately 58,000 distinct CDR3 sequences, over 7% of them present only once. A UMI-containing oligonucleotide was joined by 3' ligation to the TCR cDNA template.

The source is a male donor in good health. The chain joins TRBV7-9 to TRBJ2-3; D remains ambiguous. The CDR3 spells CASSLGTPASDTQYF. The CDR3 DNA reads as TGTGCCAGCAGCTTAGGGACCCCGGCGTCAGATACGCAGTATTTT.